This TCR beta chain is from a study of T cell responses to AZD1222 COVID-19 vaccine (TCRdb year 2021). Concerning the study at large: AZD1222 recipients whose second dose came at about 4 weeks and those whose second dose came at about 12 weeks were combined into one group, since spike-specific TCR depth and breadth did not differ between the two schedules. TCR sequencing was performed for 233 trial participants, of whom about 200 were given two doses of AZD1222 and about 25 were given two doses of MenACWY control vaccine. Enrollment into the trials was organized by age into subgroups of 18-55, 56-69 and 70-plus years, and those subgroups contained approximately 150, 30 and 60 TCR-sequenced participants, respectively.

Broad study findings and their caveats: Only five or six AZD1222 recipients were SARS-CoV-2 seropositive at baseline, limiting conclusions about previously exposed vaccinees. The vaccine-associated CD4 TCRs covered the entire spike protein, and the dominant responses fell in regions 160-218 and 743-854. In the small 56-69-year group, the increase in depth fell short of significance, most likely because of low power. No day 14 peak-response samples were available, so repertoires were characterized only after the peak T cell response. Nearly half of unique spike-specific TCRs reportedly recognized epitopes outside regions mutated in the B.1.351 and B.1.1.7 variants. Participants were mostly white British, with more females than males. The authors suggested clonal diversity may have been underestimated. A significant rise in spike-specific TCR breadth and depth was observed after two AZD1222 doses relative to day 0 and relative to MenACWY recipients.

About this clone itself: The target of this receptor is not known. Qualities for individual bases were not recorded, and no much larger clone is one base off.

The sample's time point label is to be understood as: baseline before first vaccination. Vaccinee samples were obtained from the UK trials COV001 and COV002, which included a single-blind randomized controlled phase 2/3 trial of AZD1222 (ChAdOx1 nCoV-19) in healthy adults. Trial participant PBMC samples were collected at day 0 and day 28 after the second dose for TCRbeta chain sequencing. The CDR3 regions of human TCRbeta chains were analyzed by immunosequencing. As for the authors' bioinformatics: Repertoire TCRs were checked for matches against a reference library of SARS-CoV-2-specific TCRs that had been generated using the MIRA antigen-specificity platform. Breadth was defined as the fraction of unique TCRs that were SARS-CoV-2-associated, and depth was defined as the fraction of total T cells that were SARS-CoV-2-associated. Using the MIRA data, each spike-specific TCR was assigned both to the spike region to which the TCR was reactive and to a CD4 or CD8 class. Log10-transformed breadth and depth values were compared by one-way ANOVA with Sidak's multiple comparisons tests. TCRdb carries this immuneACCESS record with in-frame sequences only. Its versions omit some clonotypes, under half of them owing to an unresolved V gene in the studies checked, with the rest unexplained. V and J calls plus clone size are reproduced from that table; the DNA served to infer D and trimming. Present in this sample are more than 150,000 clones, over 80% of which were seen just once. Clones ranked in the top ten supply roughly 6% of the sample.

From the cysteine through the phenylalanine, the CDR3 covers 14 amino acids. Of all the DNA, just the CDR3 is kept, 42 bases in frame from base 1. Trimming at the junction amounts to 1 base on V and 4 bases on J, and the germline ends lie 7 bases apart. CDR1 MGHRA and CDR2 YSYEKL were looked up in the germline V gene. The receptor chain draws on TRBV4-1 and TRBJ2-2, with the D gene uncertain. The sequencing used peripheral blood, collected on day 0 of AZD1222 vaccination. The sequence was obtained from an adult in good health. The CDR3 protein sequence reads: CASSQVSVTGELFF. The DNA reads as follows: TGCGCCAGCAGCCAAGTTTCGGTCACCGGGGAGCTGTTTTTT.